A selection of T cell receptor beta chains follows, all from one sample in a study of human T cells and chemical hapten exposure. TCRdb independently ran MiXCR on the RACE reads; one entry per CDR3 protein. The table includes 180,000 or so distinct CDR3 sequences, 25% to 30% detected once. The material sequenced was whole blood, taken in connection with sensitization to the hapten diphenylcyclopropenone (DPC). These receptors all come from a woman between 25 and 40 years old with alopecia areata. Some clones in this sample may be carry-over from other donors' samples. Both conserved end residues are part of each CDR3. A D gene is named only where the DNA matches it firmly. Not all rows give a size; the values are once, few, many and, for expanded clones, a class.

TRBV7-2	-	TRBJ2-7	-	TGTGCCAGCAGCTGGGCAGGGAGAGGCGAGCAGTACTTC	CASSWAGRGEQYF
TRBV6-5	few	TRBJ2-1	TRBD2	TGTGCCAGCAGCCCGGGACTAGCAAGCCATGAGCAGTTCTTC	CASSPGLASHEQFF
TRBV3-1	few	TRBJ2-7	-	TGTGCCAGCAGCCACGGGACCGGAGCCTACGAGCAGTACTTC	CASSHGTGAYEQYF
TRBV29-1	-	TRBJ2-7	TRBD1	TGCAGCGTTGCTTGGGACAGGAGCTACGAGCAGTACTTC	CSVAWDRSYEQYF
TRBV10-3	few	TRBJ1-2	TRBD1	TGTGCCATCAGTGCCGGACAGGGGGCGCATGGCTACACCTTC	CAISAGQGAHGYTF
TRBV28	many	TRBJ1-5	TRBD1	TGTGCCACCCAACAGGGGGCTGATCAGCCCCAGCATTTT	CATQQGADQPQHF
TRBV4-1	-	TRBJ2-7	TRBD1	TGCGCCAGCAGTCAAGTTCCGGGACAGGGGGCATACGAGCAGTACTTC	CASSQVPGQGAYEQYF
TRBV6-1	once	TRBJ1-4	TRBD1	TGTGCCTCTCGGACAGGGGACTCTGAAAAACTGTTTTTT	CASRTGDSEKLFF
TRBV9	-	TRBJ2-2	-	TGTGCCAGCAGCGTAAGATGGGCTAATAACACCGGGGAGCTGTTTTTT	CASSVRWANNTGELFF
TRBV11-3	-	TRBJ2-1	-	TGTGCCAGCAGCTTCGAACAGCTTCTCAATGAGCAGTTCTTC	CASSFEQLLNEQFF
TRBV4-2	few	TRBJ2-5	TRBD2	TGTGCCAGCAGCCAAGAGACTAGCGGCCAAGAGACCCAGTACTTC	CASSQETSGQETQYF
TRBV12-3/TRBV12-4	few	TRBJ2-4	-	TGTGCCAGCAGTTCCACCGGGGACATTCAGTACTTC	CASSSTGDIQYF
TRBV10-3	few	TRBJ2-7	TRBD2	TGTGCCATCAGTACGACTAGCGGGAGCGGTGAGCAGTACTTC	CAISTTSGSGEQYF
TRBV28	-	TRBJ2-2	TRBD2	TGTGCCAGCAGTTTTAGCGGGGTCACCGGGGAGCTGTTTTTT	CASSFSGVTGELFF
TRBV20-1	-	TRBJ2-3	-	TGCAGTGCTAGAGACCCACCAACAGATACGCAGTATTTT	CSARDPPTDTQYF
TRBV7-6	few	TRBJ1-3	-	TGTGCCAGCAGCTTAGACGGTCGGGGAACCTACTCTGGAAACACCATATATTTT	CASSLDGRGTYSGNTIYF
TRBV12-3/TRBV12-4	few	TRBJ2-7	TRBD1	TGTGCCAGCAGTCCCCGGACAGGATCTGGTGAGCAGTACTTC	CASSPRTGSGEQYF
TRBV2	-	TRBJ2-1	TRBD2	TGTGCCAGCAGTGAGGAGGGACTACCGTACAATGAGCAGTTCTTC	CASSEEGLPYNEQFF
TRBV6-5	many	TRBJ2-1	TRBD1	TGTGCCAGCAGTGGGACAGGGGTCAATGAGCAGTTCTTC	CASSGTGVNEQFF
TRBV10-2	-	TRBJ2-3	-	TGCGCCAGCAGTGATTCTTCGGGATCAGATACGCAGTATTTT	CASSDSSGSDTQYF
TRBV6-2/TRBV6-3	-	TRBJ1-1	-	TGTGCCAGCAGTTACTCAGCGGTTCTGGGCACTGAAGCTTTCTTT	CASSYSAVLGTEAFF
TRBV9	few	TRBJ2-1	TRBD2	TGTGCCAGCAGCGTTAGGGCTAGCGGGTACAATGAGCAGTTCTTC	CASSVRASGYNEQFF
TRBV28	many	TRBJ2-1	-	TGTGCCACCAGGGACTCCTACAATGAGCAGTTCTTC	CATRDSYNEQFF
TRBV9	few	TRBJ2-6	TRBD1	TGTGCCAGCAGCGTCGCTCCCGGACAGGGTTTCTCTGGGGCCAACGTCCTGACTTTC	CASSVAPGQGFSGANVLTF
TRBV28	few	TRBJ1-1	-	TGTGCCAGCAGTTTAGATCAGGCTAACACCGAAGCTTTCTTT	CASSLDQANTEAFF
TRBV10-3	-	TRBJ1-1	TRBD1	TGTGCCATCAGGGACAGGGGCAGCACTGAAGCTTTCTTT	CAIRDRGSTEAFF
TRBV12-3/TRBV12-4	-	TRBJ2-7	-	TGTGCCAGCAAGTTGGGGACCTACGAGCAGTACTTC	CASKLGTYEQYF
TRBV20-1	-	TRBJ2-7	TRBD2	TGCAGTGCTAGGAGGCGGCTAGCGGGCAACGAGCAGTACTTC	CSARRRLAGNEQYF
TRBV12-3/TRBV12-4	-	TRBJ1-1	-	TGTGCCAGCAGAACCCGAAATGAAGCTTTCTTT	CASRTRNEAFF
TRBV28	few	TRBJ1-5	-	TGTGCCAGCAGTCAAGGGGGGGGCGGACAGCCCCAGCATTTT	CASSQGGGGQPQHF
TRBV5-1	-	TRBJ2-3	TRBD1	TGCGCCAGCAGCAGGGGACAGGGCAGCACAGATACGCAGTATTTT	CASSRGQGSTDTQYF
TRBV7-9	medium-sized	TRBJ2-7	TRBD1	TGTGCCAGCAGCCCCCCGGACAGGACAGATGCCTACGAGCAGTACTTC	CASSPPDRTDAYEQYF
TRBV6-1	few	TRBJ2-5	-	TGTGCCGTATCGAAAGAACTTCCCCAAGAGACCCAGTACTTC	CAVSKELPQETQYF
TRBV6-5	-	TRBJ1-1	-	TGTGCCAGCAGTTACTCGACTATATCAAACACTGAAGCTTTCTTT	CASSYSTISNTEAFF
TRBV7-2	-	TRBJ2-2	TRBD1	TGTGCCAGCCAAATAGGACAGGGGACGGAGCTGTTTTTT	CASQIGQGTELFF
TRBV11-1	-	TRBJ2-7	-	TGTGCCAGCAGCCTGGACAGCGCAGGGAACTACTACGAGCAGTACTTC	CASSLDSAGNYYEQYF
TRBV7-8	-	TRBJ1-1	TRBD1	TGTGCCAGCAGCTTAGTTCGGGGGACGTGGGGGCAGGGGGCAGTGGGAGCTGAAGCTTTCTTT	CASSLVRGTWGQGAVGAEAFF
TRBV20-1	-	TRBJ1-1	TRBD1	TGCAGTGCTTTTCGGACAGGGGGGCTGAACACTGAAGCTTTCTTT	CSAFRTGGLNTEAFF
TRBV5-1	few	TRBJ2-5	-	TGCGCCAGCAGCCTACAAACGGAGACCCAGTACTTC	CASSLQTETQYF
TRBV5-1	once	TRBJ2-1	-	TGCGCCAGCAGCTTGGCGGACAGATACAATGAGCAGTTCTTC	CASSLADRYNEQFF
TRBV4-2	-	TRBJ2-2	-	TGTGCCAGCAGCCAAAGATCCCCGACTAGTTCTGGGGAGCTGTTTTTT	CASSQRSPTSSGELFF
TRBV25-1	-	TRBJ2-5	TRBD1	TGTGCCAGCAGTGGACAGGGGGCGTTGGGAGAGACCCAGTACTTC	CASSGQGALGETQYF
TRBV27	-	TRBJ1-2	TRBD1	TGTGCCAGCAGTTCGCTTAAAAACCAACAGGGGGCGGGCTATGGCTACACCTTC	CASSSLKNQQGAGYGYTF
TRBV20-1	-	TRBJ1-5	TRBD1	TGCAGTGCTAGAGGGGACAGAAATCAGCCCCAGCATTTT	CSARGDRNQPQHF
TRBV9	many	TRBJ2-2	-	TGTGCCAGCAGCTCTACCGGGACACCCGGGGAGCTGTTTTTT	CASSSTGTPGELFF
TRBV4-1	-	TRBJ2-2	TRBD2	TGCGCCAGCAGCCAAGAACCGAGCGGGAGTTCGGCCGGGGAGCTGTTTTTT	CASSQEPSGSSAGELFF
TRBV5-1	few	TRBJ2-5	-	TGCGCCAGCAGCGGCAACCAAGAGACCCAGTACTTC	CASSGNQETQYF